These 27 T cell receptor beta chains were sequenced from one sample in a study of shared clonotypes between healthy human individuals. TCRdb keeps only in-frame clones here, not all; method: immunoSEQ multiplex PCR. The sample holds about 2.4 million clones, approximately 90% seen once. The material sequenced was naive CD4+ T cells sorted from blood. This sample's subset: CD45RA+ positively selected. The receptors originated from a man aged 18 to 35 in good health.

The V call is TRBV7-9, the J call TRBJ2-5; the D call may be TRBD1 or TRBD2 (5 bases each). Germline loops: CDR1 SEHNR, CDR2 FQNEAQ (reference sequence). The CDR3 runs to 13 residues. The V and J ends lost 6 bases and 5 bases respectively, with 13 bases between them. For the CDR3, the DNA is TGTGCCAGCAGTCCACAGGCGGGTGAGACCCAGTACTTC. Amino acids: CASSPQAGETQYF.

Only one count was recorded for this clone. The chain combines TRBV5-1 with TRBJ2-1; D may be TRBD2 (6 bases). Germline V CDR1 and CDR2: SGHRS, YFSETQ. CDR3 length: 14 residues. V shed 4 bases and J shed 4 bases, with 12 bases lying between them. CDR3 residues: CASSPEGPYNEQFF. The CDR3 nucleotides are TGCGCCAGCAGCCCGGAGGGCCCATACAATGAGCAGTTCTTC.

The chain couples TRBV29-1 to TRBJ2-4; tentatively, D is TRBD1 (6 bases). Germline CDR1 and CDR2: SQVTM and ANQGSEA. The CDR3 runs to 14 residues. Trimming shortened V by 6 bases and J by 2 bases, and 14 bases separated the two germline ends. CDR3 in DNA: TGCAGCGTAGAGGGGGTCAGGACCAAAAACATTCAGTACTTC. Its translation: CSVEGVRTKNIQYF.

The chain joins TRBV13 to TRBJ2-2, with 8 bases aligning to TRBD1. The germline gives CDR1 PRHDT, CDR2 FYEKMQ (reference sequence). With V trimmed by 3 bases and J by 3 bases, 6 bases remained unmatched. This CDR3 has 16 amino acids. The CDR3 sequence: CASSLGDRPDTGELFF. DNA for the CDR3: TGTGCCAGCAGCTTGGGGGACAGGCCCGACACCGGGGAGCTGTTTTTT.

The CDR3 bases are TGTGCCTGCCTAGCGGGGGCCTCCAATGAGCAGTTCTTC. Residues: CACLAGASNEQFF. V usage is TRBV30 and J usage is TRBJ2-1, with 10 bases aligning to TRBD2. The germline V gene has CDR1 GTSNPN and CDR2 SVGIG (reference sequence). This CDR3 is built from 13 residues. The junction had 5 bases not matched to a gene; V was cut back by 6 bases and J by 6 bases.

The gene calls are TRBV10-1 and TRBJ2-3; 7 nucleotides agree with TRBD2. The CDR3 covers 15 residues. The V gene end was trimmed by 3 bases and the J gene end by 6 bases; junction bases not matched to a gene: 9. Per germline, CDR1 WNHNN and CDR2 SYGVQD (reference sequence). The CDR3 sequence: CASSDRGGRVDTQYF. The CDR3 nucleotides are TGCGCCAGCAGTGACCGGGGAGGGAGGGTGGATACGCAGTATTTT.

The V and J genes are TRBV19 and TRBJ1-5; D may be TRBD1 (6 bases). The V end lost 6 bases, the J end lost 6 bases, and 15 bases lay between the germline ends. Germline CDR1 and CDR2: LNHDA and SQIVND (reference sequence). The CDR3 contains 14 residues. CDR3 bases: TGTGCCAGTAGGCCGGCCCTAGGGGGTCAGCCCCAGCATTTT. Its protein is CASRPALGGQPQHF. Full variable domain (rest looked up from reference TRBV19 and TRBJ1-5): DGGITQSPKYLFRKEGQNVTLSCEQNLNHDAMYWYRQDPGQGLRLIYYSQIVNDFQKGDIAEGYSVSREKKESFPLTVTSAQKNPTAFYLCASRPALGGQPQHFGDGTRLSIL.

This rearrangement joins TRBV4-2 to TRBJ2-6, with 11 nucleotides matching TRBD1. The CDR3 has 18 amino acids. The ends lost 4 bases at V and 1 base at J; junction bases unmatched: 6. Germline loops: CDR1 LGHNA, CDR2 YNFKEQ. The CDR3, as DNA: TGTGCCAGCAGCCCTACCGGGGACAGGGGGTCTGGGGCCAACGTCCTGACTTTC. This translates into CASSPTGDRGSGANVLTF.

The chain recombines TRBV28 with TRBJ2-7; D is unclear. V was clipped by 5 bases and J by 4 bases, with 21 bases between them. Germline values: CDR1 MDHEN, CDR2 SYDVKM. This CDR3 has 16 amino acids. This CDR3 reads CASSPTPALGWYEQYF. The CDR3 DNA sequence: TGTGCCAGCAGTCCCACCCCAGCCCTCGGTTGGTACGAGCAGTACTTC.

The CDR3 bases are TGTGCCAGCAGTTACACGACTAGCGGTTCCTACGAGCAGTACTTC. Translation: CASSYTTSGSYEQYF. The chain joins TRBV6-5 to TRBJ2-7, with 9 bases that match TRBD2. The CDR3 contains 15 residues. Germline values: CDR1 MNHEY, CDR2 SVGAGI. Trimming at V came to 2 bases and at J to 1 base, leaving 3 bases not matched to a gene.

V is TRBV19 and J is TRBJ2-1, with 8 bases aligning to TRBD2. The germline V gene encodes CDR1 LNHDA and CDR2 SQIVND (reference sequence). With V trimmed by 5 bases and J by 7 bases, 13 bases remained unmatched. The CDR3 covers 16 residues. The CDR3 protein is CASSDYSGMLKNEQFF. CDR3 sequence (DNA): TGTGCCAGTAGTGATTATAGCGGGATGTTAAAGAATGAGCAGTTCTTC.

The V and J genes are TRBV5-1 and TRBJ2-2, with 15 nucleotides matching TRBD2. The CDR3 extends over 17 amino acids. CDR1 and CDR2 (germline): SGHRS, YFSETQ. The V segment lost 4 bases and the J segment 1 base; nucleotides outside the gene matches: 2. This CDR3 is CASSVGLAGGNTGELFF. The CDR3 DNA sequence: TGCGCCAGCAGCGTGGGACTAGCGGGAGGGAACACCGGGGAGCTGTTTTTT.

The V and J genes are TRBV14 and TRBJ1-1; perhaps TRBD1 as D (6 bases). V lost 2 bases and J lost 1, with 23 bases in between. Germline lookup yields CDR1 SGHDN and CDR2 FVKESK. CDR3 length equals 19 residues. Here the CDR3 reads CASSQPEQGHWQKNTEAFF. As DNA, the CDR3 is TGTGCCAGCAGCCAACCAGAGCAGGGACACTGGCAAAAGAACACTGAAGCTTTCTTT.

This chain connects TRBV28 to TRBJ2-7; D might be TRBD1 (6 bases). Germline V gene sequence: CDR1 MDHEN, CDR2 SYDVKM. The CDR3 runs 13 residues. The germline V and J ends were trimmed by 11 bases and 2 bases, with 16 bases remaining between them. CDR3 nucleotides: TGTGCCGGGTCCAGGGGCGCGACCTACGAGCAGTACTTC. Protein sequence: CAGSRGATYEQYF.

The chain carries TRBV9 and TRBJ2-2; tentatively, D is TRBD2 (5 bases). Trimming shortened V by 1 base and J by 11 bases, and 15 bases separated the two germline ends. CDR1 is SGDLS, CDR2 YYNGEE, per germline. The CDR3 contains 14 residues. CDR3 sequence (DNA): TGTGCCAGCAGCGTACTAAGTGCCGGAGGAGAGCTGTTTTTT. It codes for CASSVLSAGGELFF.

The chain joins TRBV6-5 to TRBJ2-1; 8 bases fit TRBD2. Germline CDR1 is MNHEY and CDR2 is SVGAGI. This CDR3 comprises 13 residues. V dropped 6 bases and J dropped 6; count of bases not matched to a gene: 4. The CDR3 DNA sequence: TGTGCCAGCAGGTCACTAGCGGCCAATGAGCAGTTCTTC. Translation: CASRSLAANEQFF.

This clone showed up just a few times. V gene TRBV2 combines with J gene TRBJ2-2, with 8 bases that match TRBD2. In germline, CDR1 is SNHLY, CDR2 FYNNEI. V lost 9 bases and J lost 3; bases outside the gene matches: 3. This CDR3 has 13 amino acids. CDR3 residues: CASSGVHTGELFF. CDR3 nucleotide sequence: TGTGCCAGTAGCGGGGTGCACACCGGGGAGCTGTTTTTT.

Concerning this clone: This CDR3 is also generated by other DNA sequences in the sample. The rearrangement joins TRBV11-2 to TRBJ2-5; 8 bases line up with TRBD1. Germline lookup yields CDR1 SGHAT and CDR2 FQNNGV. The V gene end was trimmed by 1 base and the J gene end by 5 bases; junction bases not matched to a gene: 6. The CDR3 runs to 15 residues. The CDR3 DNA reads as TGTGCCAGCAGCTTAGTTGCAGGGGGCCAGGAGACCCAGTACTTC. Translation gives CASSLVAGGQETQYF.

J is TRBJ2-6 and V is TRBV7-2; D is uncertain. CDR1 SGHTA and CDR2 FQGNSA come from the germline V gene. Trimming removed 1 base at V and 0 bases at J, with 7 bases between. The CDR3 covers 16 residues. Here the CDR3 reads CASSLDGSSGANVLTF. Here the CDR3 DNA reads TGTGCCAGCAGCTTAGACGGAAGCTCTGGGGCCAACGTCCTGACTTTC.

The chain uses TRBV11-2 and TRBJ2-4, with D possibly being TRBD2 (6 bases). Trimming pared 5 bases from V and 0 bases from J, leaving 11 bases between. The CDR3 is 15 amino acids. Germline CDR1 reads SGHAT; CDR2 reads FQNNGV. CDR3 region: CASSQSGLAKNIQYF. The CDR3 DNA reads TGTGCCAGCAGCCAAAGCGGGTTAGCCAAAAACATTCAGTACTTC.

A word on this clone: At the DNA level, this CDR3 is encoded by other sequences in the same sample as well. The J gene is TRBJ1-4, the V gene TRBV6-1; 7 bases are shared with TRBD1. This CDR3 has 15 amino acids. Per the germline V gene, CDR1 is MNHNS and CDR2 is SASEGT. V gave up 4 bases and J gave up 2 bases; unmatched junction bases: 4. CDR3 DNA: TGTGCCAGCAGTGTAACAGGGGCGACTAATGAAAAACTGTTTTTT. This sequence encodes CASSVTGATNEKLFF.

The chain links TRBV9 to TRBJ1-3, with 7 bases fitting TRBD1. CDR3 length equals 15 residues. Germline V CDR1 and CDR2: SGDLS, YYNGEE. The J segment lost 7 bases and the V segment lost 0 bases, leaving 7 bases of the junction unmatched. The CDR3 sequence is CASSVEGEGGNTIYF. DNA of the CDR3: TGTGCCAGCAGCGTAGAAGGGGAAGGGGGCAACACCATATATTTT.

The chain links TRBV7-6 to TRBJ1-1; D not resolved. The CDR3 totals 16 residues. Deletions cut 5 bases from V and 4 bases from J, with 20 bases between. Germline CDR1 reads SGHVS; CDR2 reads FNYEAQ. The CDR3 reads CASSRLYVGSATEAFF. The CDR3 DNA reads TGTGCCAGCAGCCGGCTGTATGTCGGAAGTGCCACTGAAGCTTTCTTT.

This chain uses TRBV11-2 with TRBJ1-6; TRBD1 is a possible D gene (5 bases). V was trimmed by 5 bases and J by 14 bases, leaving 28 bases between them. The CDR3 length is 17 residues. Per the germline V gene, CDR1 is SGHAT and CDR2 is FQNNGV. The CDR3 region is CASSPSGTAVRIVALHF. The CDR3, as DNA: TGTGCCAGCAGCCCTAGCGGGACGGCAGTCCGGATTGTGGCCCTCCACTTT.

The chain combines TRBV7-9 with TRBJ1-4, with D possibly being TRBD1 (5 bases). Trimming cost V 4 bases and J 8 bases, with 14 bases left between them. The germline V gene encodes CDR1 SEHNR and CDR2 FQNEAQ (reference sequence). The CDR3 runs 14 residues. DNA of the CDR3: TGTGCCAGCAGCTCCGTTGGGACGGGGGAAAAACTGTTTTTT. Translating it yields CASSSVGTGEKLFF.

In the case of this clone: Distinct nucleotide sequences in the sample also encode this CDR3. The gene calls are TRBV7-9 and TRBJ2-7, with TRBD2 matching 7 bases. The CDR3 sequence is 13 residues long. Germline lookup yields CDR1 SEHNR and CDR2 FQNEAQ (reference sequence). Trimming at V came to 5 bases and at J to 0 bases, leaving 1 base not matched to a gene. The CDR3 nucleotides are TGTGCCAGCAGCCCGGGAGGCTCCTACGAGCAGTACTTC. Protein product: CASSPGGSYEQYF.

Note on this clone: This sample also contains other DNA sequences that code for the same CDR3. The V gene is TRBV6-5, the J gene TRBJ2-7, with D possibly being TRBD1 (6 bases). The germline V gene has CDR1 MNHEY and CDR2 SVGAGI. The ends were cut back, 6 bases at V and 4 bases at J, with 10 bases in the middle. The length of the CDR3 is 12 residues. This chain's CDR3 is CASSRGGYEQYF. CDR3 DNA sequence: TGTGCCAGCAGCCGAGGGGGTTACGAGCAGTACTTC.